Each of the 19 T cell receptor beta chains below was sequenced from the same sample in a study of blood T cell repertoires in COVID-19. Only in-frame clones appear in the TCRdb table, and some are missing; sequencing was by immunoSEQ multiplex PCR. The data contain roughly 330,000 clones, roughly 86% of them singletons. Source material: peripheral blood. These receptors originate from a man aged 30 to 45 with COVID-19, enrolled during active disease.

This sequence joins TRBV6-5 and TRBJ2-7; TRBD1 agrees at 8 bases. Germline values: CDR1 MNHEY, CDR2 SVGAGI. Germline trimming cut 0 bases from V and 3 bases from J; bases unmatched to any gene: 4. This CDR3 region has 15 residues. DNA of the CDR3: TGTGCCAGCAGTTACTCGCCCAGGGGGCTCTACGAGCAGTACTTC. As protein: CASSYSPRGLYEQYF.

The chain carries TRBV20-1 and TRBJ2-7; D is perhaps TRBD2 (5 bases). Germline V lookup: CDR1 DFQATT, CDR2 SNEGSKA (reference sequence). The CDR3 spans 12 residues. Trimming shortened V by 3 bases and J by 6 bases, and 12 bases separated the two germline ends. CDR3 region: CSASPTRTEQYF. CDR3 bases: TGCAGTGCTAGTCCCACTAGAACCGAGCAGTACTTC.

This clone was detected once. The gene calls are TRBV9 and TRBJ2-3; D not resolved. CDR1 and CDR2 from the germline V gene are SGDLS and YYNGEE. This CDR3 has 14 residues. The V end was cut by 6 bases, the J end by 4 bases, with 15 bases between. As DNA, the CDR3 is TGTGCCAGCATGGCCAACTTGGGCGCAGATACGCAGTATTTT. Its protein is CASMANLGADTQYF.

This chain connects TRBV10-3 to TRBJ2-3; the D gene is possibly TRBD1 (6 bases). Germline CDR1 and CDR2: ENHRY and SYGVKD. This CDR3 region has 15 residues. The V gene lost 4 bases and the J gene lost 5 bases, with 16 bases spanning the gap. This CDR3 reads CAISAGARALDTQYF. The CDR3 DNA sequence: TGTGCCATCAGTGCAGGGGCGCGGGCTCTAGATACGCAGTATTTT.

This chain links TRBV9 with TRBJ2-2, with 12 bases aligning to TRBD2. The V and J ends lost 3 bases and 4 bases, in that order; junction bases with no gene match: 4. In germline, CDR1 is SGDLS, CDR2 YYNGEE. The CDR3 length is 16 residues. This CDR3 is CASSGLAGVITGELFF. The CDR3 region has the DNA TGTGCCAGCAGCGGACTAGCGGGAGTAATCACCGGGGAGCTGTTTTTT.

The V call is TRBV2, the J call TRBJ1-4; D remains unclear. There are 16 residues in the CDR3. The V and J ends lost 0 bases and 5 bases respectively, with 13 bases between them. The V gene's germline CDR1 is SNHLY and CDR2 FYNNEI. CDR3 bases: TGTGCCAGCAGTGAAGCGCGACGGAGACTCAATGAAAAACTGTTTTTT. Translating gives CASSEARRRLNEKLFF.

This sequence joins TRBV10-3 and TRBJ2-7, with D possibly being TRBD1 (5 bases). The V gene's germline CDR1 is ENHRY and CDR2 SYGVKD. The CDR3 is 19 amino acids. V was shortened by 6 bases and J by 4 bases, with 31 bases between the two germline ends. This CDR3 is CAIRFTPGLDTVGLYEQYF. CDR3 in DNA: TGTGCCATCAGGTTTACACCTGGCCTGGACACCGTGGGGTTGTACGAGCAGTACTTC.

The chain links TRBV7-9 to TRBJ2-1; 7 bases are shared with TRBD1. Per germline, CDR1 SEHNR and CDR2 FQNEAQ (reference sequence). The CDR3 totals 17 residues. Unmatched junction bases numbered 12, after V lost 3 bases and J lost 4 bases. The DNA for the CDR3 is TGTGCCAGCAGCTTGGCTTCCGGGACAGCCTTTTACAATGAGCAGTTCTTC. Its translation: CASSLASGTAFYNEQFF.

This chain joins TRBV7-9 and TRBJ2-2, with 11 bases aligning to TRBD2. There are 15 residues in the CDR3. CDR1 is SEHNR, CDR2 FQNEAQ, per germline (reference sequence). V shed 5 bases, J shed 5 bases, and the junction held 4 bases outside the gene matches. The CDR3 DNA reads as TGTGCCAGCAGCACTAGCGGGAGTTTGACCGGGGAGCTGTTTTTT. This sequence encodes CASSTSGSLTGELFF. The full variable domain, its missing parts supplied by reference TRBV7-9 and TRBJ2-2, is DTGVSQNPRHKITKRGQNVTFRCDPISEHNRLYWYRQTLGQGPEFLTYFQNEAQLEKSRLLSDRFSAERPKGSFSTLEIQRTEQGDSAMYLCASSTSGSLTGELFFGEGSRLTVL.

With respect to this clone: Other nucleotide sequences in the sample specify the same CDR3. The chain uses TRBV9 and TRBJ1-1; no clear D gene. The V gene lost 4 bases and the J gene lost 4 bases, with 17 bases spanning the gap. This CDR3 contains 15 residues. The germline V gene has CDR1 SGDLS and CDR2 YYNGEE. The CDR3 loop is CASSPRGGLGTEAFF. The CDR3 DNA reads as TGTGCCAGCAGCCCCCGCGGAGGGTTGGGCACTGAAGCTTTCTTT.

This chain joins TRBV9 and TRBJ2-3; 15 nucleotides line up with TRBD2. J gave up 2 bases and V 0 bases, and 7 bases lay outside the gene matches. Germline CDR1 and CDR2: SGDLS and YYNGEE. The CDR3 covers 19 residues. CDR3 nucleotide sequence: TGTGCCAGCAGCGTAGGATGGACTAGCGGGGGGGAGGACACAGATACGCAGTATTTT. This gives the protein CASSVGWTSGGEDTDTQYF.

The rearrangement links TRBV5-6 to TRBJ2-7; 11 bases agree with TRBD1. V gave up 4 bases and J gave up 5 bases; unmatched junction bases: 2. CDR3 size: 13 residues. Germline CDR1 and CDR2: SGHDT and YYEEEE. DNA for the CDR3: TGTGCCAGCAGCCGGACAGGGGGCGACGAGCAGTACTTC. Protein: CASSRTGGDEQYF.

Note on this clone: Additional DNA sequences in this sample encode the identical CDR3. J is TRBJ1-1 and V is TRBV4-1; maybe TRBD1 (5 bases). This CDR3 has 14 residues. The V and J ends lost 1 base and 0 bases respectively, with 6 bases between them. Germline V lookup: CDR1 MGHRA, CDR2 YSYEKL. DNA for the CDR3: TGCGCCAGCAGCCAAGGACAGATGAACACTGAAGCTTTCTTT. It encodes CASSQGQMNTEAFF.

This chain links TRBV7-7 with TRBJ2-5; D is possibly TRBD2 (7 bases). The germline V gene has CDR1 SSHAT and CDR2 FNYEAQ (reference sequence). The CDR3 consists of 14 residues. Trimming stripped 5 bases from V and 4 bases from J, with 14 bases between. The CDR3 loop is CASSPMGGGETQYF. The CDR3 region has the DNA TGTGCCAGCAGCCCTATGGGAGGGGGAGAGACCCAGTACTTC.

This clone was counted a single time. The rearrangement joins TRBV7-3 to TRBJ2-1, with TRBD1 matching over 8 bases. In germline, CDR1 is SGHTA, CDR2 FQGTGA. The CDR3 is 17 residues long. With 1 base clipped from V and 1 base from J, the junction kept 6 bases outside the gene matches. The CDR3 DNA reads TGTGCCAGCAGCTTAAACCCGACAGGGGCGTCCTACAATGAGCAGTTCTTC. Protein product: CASSLNPTGASYNEQFF.

This clone appeared a few times. J is TRBJ2-1 and V is TRBV9, with TRBD2 matching over 9 bases. From germline, CDR1 is SGDLS and CDR2 YYNGEE. The CDR3 has 17 amino acids. Trimming removed 4 bases from V and 5 bases from J; junction bases left unmatched: 13. The CDR3 DNA reads as TGTGCCAGCAGCAAAACTGGGGTAGCGGGAGAAGACAATGAGCAGTTCTTC. Translation gives CASSKTGVAGEDNEQFF.

The V call is TRBV5-1, the J call TRBJ2-3, with 14 bases lining up with TRBD2. Germline V gene sequence: CDR1 SGHRS, CDR2 YFSETQ. The CDR3 contains 18 residues. V dropped 4 bases and J dropped 0; count of bases not matched to a gene: 7. The CDR3 region is CASSGRLAGGRSTDTQYF. The CDR3 bases are TGCGCCAGCAGCGGCCGACTAGCGGGGGGGCGAAGCACAGATACGCAGTATTTT.

This chain joins TRBV6-5 and TRBJ2-2; the D is unclear. Germline V gene data show CDR1 as MNHEY and CDR2 as SVGAGI. Trimming shortened V by 4 bases and J by 1 base, and 7 bases separated the two germline ends. The CDR3 sequence is 14 residues long. CDR3 nucleotide sequence: TGTGCCAGCAGTTCCCAGATGAACACCGGGGAGCTGTTTTTT. The encoded protein is CASSSQMNTGELFF.

Here the CDR3 DNA reads TGTGCCAGCAGCGTCGGCGGGAGGTCCTACGAGCAGTACTTC. The encoded protein is CASSVGGRSYEQYF. The V gene is TRBV9, the J gene TRBJ2-7; 8 nucleotides agree with TRBD2. CDR3 length: 14 amino acids. Trimming at V came to 2 bases and at J to 1 base, leaving 2 bases not matched to a gene. Per germline, CDR1 SGDLS and CDR2 YYNGEE.